The rows below give T cell receptor beta chains drawn from one sample of a study of OX40 agonist ivuxolimab in advanced cancers. Sequencing used immunoSEQ multiplex PCR; TCRdb keeps in-frame clones, though not all of them. This sample has around 53,000 clones, with approximately 81% found just once. Sequencing used CD4+ or CD8+ T cells sorted from blood, obtained in a trial of the OX40 agonist ivuxolimab. The receptors come from an adult with an advanced solid tumor such as melanoma, head and neck, liver or kidney cancer. CDR3s include the opening cysteine and the closing phenylalanine or tryptophan. The D gene is left open where the match is weak. Size is omitted from some rows. Given values are once, few, many or a class for expanded clones.

size	D	V	J	DNA	CDR3
NA	NA	TRBV19	TRBJ2-1	TGTGCCAGTACTCCCTGGGGCACCCGCAATGAGCAGTTCTTC	CASTPWGTRNEQFF
NA	TRBD1	TRBV28	TRBJ2-2	TGTGCCAGCACCCTAAACACCGGGACAGGGAACACCGGGGAGCTGTTTTTT	CASTLNTGTGNTGELFF
NA	NA	TRBV10-2	TRBJ1-2	TGCGCCAGCAGTGAGGAGGCACGGGGGGCCTATGGCTACACCTTC	CASSEEARGAYGYTF
NA	TRBD1	TRBV29-1	TRBJ2-5	TGCAGCACACTGTCTTGGGACAGGGGGCAACAAGAGACCCAGTACTTC	CSTLSWDRGQQETQYF
NA	NA	TRBV4-2	TRBJ2-2	TGTGCCAGCAGCCAAGCCGGGACTCCCTACACCGGGGAGCTGTTTTTT	CASSQAGTPYTGELFF
NA	NA	TRBV5-4	TRBJ1-1	TGTGCCAGCTTCCAAGGGGGGGCAGCGGCTTTCTTT	CASFQGGAAAFF
NA	NA	TRBV9	TRBJ1-2	TGTGCCAGCAGCCCCTCCGGACAGCTGTACTTC	CASSPSGQLYF
once	NA	TRBV28	TRBJ1-2	TGTGCCAGCAGTTCCCTCGGGCCGACAGAAGCTAACTATGGCTACACCTTC	CASSSLGPTEANYGYTF
once	TRBD1	TRBV4-2	TRBJ1-1	TGTGCCAGCAGCCAACGTATACAGGGGGCGCGGGGGAACACTGAAGCTTTCTTT	CASSQRIQGARGNTEAFF
medium-sized	NA	TRBV11-2	TRBJ1-1	TGTGCCAGCAGCCCCCGGGAAACTGAAGCTTTCTTT	CASSPRETEAFF
NA	NA	TRBV7-3	TRBJ2-2	TGTGCCAGCAGCTTATTCAGCGGGGAGCTGTTTTTT	CASSLFSGELFF
NA	NA	TRBV6-1	TRBJ1-5	TGTGCCAGCAGTGAACTATTATCGACGGTCGATAGCAATCAGCCCCAGCATTTT	CASSELLSTVDSNQPQHF
once	TRBD1	TRBV14	TRBJ1-4	TGTGCCAGCAGCCAAGATGGGGACAGCTGGAATGAAAAACTGTTTTTT	CASSQDGDSWNEKLFF
NA	NA	TRBV9	TRBJ2-3	TGTGCCAGCAGCGTAGAGGGGCAAATGAAAGATACGCAGTATTTT	CASSVEGQMKDTQYF
NA	NA	TRBV27	TRBJ2-1	TGTGCCAGCAGTTTAACGGCAGGGAGGTACAATGAGCAGTTCTTC	CASSLTAGRYNEQFF
NA	TRBD2	TRBV7-6	TRBJ2-3	TGTGCCAGCAGTCCACGTGGACTAGCGGACATAGGGGGTACGCAGTATTTT	CASSPRGLADIGGTQYF
few	NA	TRBV25-1	TRBJ1-1	TGTGCCAGCAGTTTGGGCACTGAAGCTTTCTTT	CASSLGTEAFF
NA	TRBD1	TRBV28	TRBJ2-7	TGTGCCAGCGGTAGGACAGGGCGTTACGAGCAGTACTTC	CASGRTGRYEQYF
NA	NA	TRBV30	TRBJ2-5	TGTGCCTGGAGTGTTTATGGGGGCCAGGAGACCCAGTACTTC	CAWSVYGGQETQYF
NA	TRBD1	TRBV11-2	TRBJ2-7	TGTGCCAGCAGCTTACGGGACAGGGGAAACTCCTACGAGCAGTACTTC	CASSLRDRGNSYEQYF
medium-sized	NA	TRBV28	TRBJ1-6	TGTGCCAGCAGTTTTTTGGACTCGGGGAATTCACCCCTCCACTTT	CASSFLDSGNSPLHF
NA	TRBD2	TRBV19	TRBJ2-1	TGTGCCAGTAGCCCCGGGACTAGGAATAATGAGCAGTTCTTC	CASSPGTRNNEQFF
NA	NA	TRBV30	TRBJ1-5	TGTGCCTGGAGTTCGCTTGGGGGGCATCAGCCCCAGCATTTT	CAWSSLGGHQPQHF
NA	NA	TRBV7-9	TRBJ1-1	TGTGCCAGCAGCCAAGGGCAGGCAGAAGCTTTCTTT	CASSQGQAEAFF
NA	TRBD2	TRBV2	TRBJ2-2	TGTGCCAGCAGTTTCCCCGGGACTAGCGGGGGGGAGCTGTTTTTT	CASSFPGTSGGELFF
few	TRBD1	TRBV28	TRBJ1-1	TGTGCCAGCAGTTTATCTCAAGACAGGGCGGGGAACACTGAAGCTTTCTTT	CASSLSQDRAGNTEAFF
NA	TRBD2	TRBV27	TRBJ2-1	TGTGCCAGCGGAACGGGACTAGCGGCCTATGAGCAGTTCTTC	CASGTGLAAYEQFF
NA	TRBD1	TRBV6-4	TRBJ1-1	TGTGCCAGGAAGGCAGGGGGCTGCCTCCCTATGAACACTGAAGCTTTCTTT	CARKAGGCLPMNTEAFF
once	TRBD1	TRBV7-2	TRBJ2-7	TGTGCCAGCAGCCCCTGGACAGGGTCGTACGAGCAGTACTTC	CASSPWTGSYEQYF
NA	NA	TRBV19	TRBJ1-1	TGTGCCAGTAGTATAGACCTCAGGGGTGGAACTGAAGCTTTCTTT	CASSIDLRGGTEAFF
NA	TRBD1	TRBV7-3	TRBJ2-3	TGTGCCAGCAGTCACGAAAACTCCGGGACAGGGACAGATACGCAGTATTTT	CASSHENSGTGTDTQYF
once	TRBD1	TRBV7-2	TRBJ2-7	TGTGCCAGCAGCCCCAAAGTGGGGACAGGGACTGCCTACGAGCAGTACTTC	CASSPKVGTGTAYEQYF
NA	NA	TRBV6-5	TRBJ2-5	TGTGCCAGCAGTTACTCGGGGGAAGAGACCCAGTACTTC	CASSYSGEETQYF
NA	TRBD1	TRBV7-2	TRBJ1-1	TGTGCCAGCAGCTTAATGGACAGGAGGTACACTGAAGCTTTCTTT	CASSLMDRRYTEAFF
once	NA	TRBV29-1	TRBJ1-5	TGCAGCGGGAAGCGGGGGGCGTTGAGGTATCAGCCCCAGCATTTT	CSGKRGALRYQPQHF
NA	NA	TRBV9	TRBJ2-3	TGTGCCAGCAACGGACAGTCGGCAGATACGCAGTATTTT	CASNGQSADTQYF
NA	TRBD1	TRBV29-1	TRBJ1-2	TGCAGCGTTGAAGTGGACAGGTCTTACTATGGCTACACCTTC	CSVEVDRSYYGYTF